This T cell receptor beta chain was observed in a study of blood T cell repertoires in COVID-19 (dated by TCRdb to the early 2020s). About the investigation overall: Samples from collaborators originated in the United States, Italy and Spain and spanned both the acute and convalescent phases of COVID-19. The material from the prospective study consisted of cDNA or gDNA derived from T cells, B-cell-depleted T cells, or PBMCs. Subjects who had been exposed to COVID-19, were actively infected with it, or had recovered from it provided the deeply sampled blood TCRbeta repertoires that made up the dataset. The repertoires were released in a freely available public database intended as a resource for research on the immune response to SARS-CoV-2. The samples were drawn from the first 160 participants of the ongoing ImmuneRACE study and from over 950 subjects provided by 6 global collaborators. Sample metadata almost always included a de-identified subject ID, COVID-19 status, age in years and sex. Where available, HLA class I and class II types were taken from metadata supplied by the sample provider and were not determined by assay-based typing.

The immunoSEQ Assay, a bias-controlled multiplex PCR, was used to amplify TCRbeta CDR3 regions from genomic DNA. In the original analysis: Nucleated cell counts per sample were estimated from amplification of reference gene primers within the assay. To quantify the absolute abundance of each unique TCRbeta CDR3 rearrangement, sequence reads were collapsed and filtered. Productive Simpson clonality was computed per sample as the square root of Simpson's diversity index over productive rearrangements. Entries here come from immuneACCESS through TCRdb and include only in-frame sequences with V and J called. Some clones fail to appear in such tables; in the studies checked, an unresolved V gene covers under half of the shortfall, and the cause of the remainder is unknown. That table is the source of V, J and clone size, and D and trimming were worked out from the DNA. The sample has roughly 56,000 clones on record, 85% to 95% of them singletons. The top ten clones comprise roughly 4.5% of the sample.

Clipping removes 5 bases from V and 6 bases from J, with 11 as the unmatched junction base count. The CDR3 sequence holds 16 residues, the cysteine and phenylalanine included. Solely the CDR3 DNA is kept, with 48 bases framed from the first base. The germline V gene sets CDR1 to SGHAT and CDR2 to FQNNGV. The collaborating institutions used their own protocols to collect whole blood in K2EDTA tubes. Collaborator samples were shipped for TCRbeta analysis as frozen whole blood, isolated PBMCs, or DNA extracted from either sample type. Study-level results and caveats: Clinical and demographic metadata were provided uncurated, with the amount varying by source and participant.

Comment on this clone: Its recognized antigen is unknown. No per-base quality is available; no much larger clone lies one base away.

Rearrangement joined TRBV11-2 to TRBJ2-1; 9 central nucleotides agree with TRBD2. The sequence was obtained from a man aged 45 to 65 with active COVID-19. Sequenced sample: peripheral blood. The nucleotide sequence is given as TGTGCCAGCAGCGTTAGGGTAGCGGGAGCTAGCAATGAGCAGTTCTTC. The translation is CASSVRVAGASNEQFF.